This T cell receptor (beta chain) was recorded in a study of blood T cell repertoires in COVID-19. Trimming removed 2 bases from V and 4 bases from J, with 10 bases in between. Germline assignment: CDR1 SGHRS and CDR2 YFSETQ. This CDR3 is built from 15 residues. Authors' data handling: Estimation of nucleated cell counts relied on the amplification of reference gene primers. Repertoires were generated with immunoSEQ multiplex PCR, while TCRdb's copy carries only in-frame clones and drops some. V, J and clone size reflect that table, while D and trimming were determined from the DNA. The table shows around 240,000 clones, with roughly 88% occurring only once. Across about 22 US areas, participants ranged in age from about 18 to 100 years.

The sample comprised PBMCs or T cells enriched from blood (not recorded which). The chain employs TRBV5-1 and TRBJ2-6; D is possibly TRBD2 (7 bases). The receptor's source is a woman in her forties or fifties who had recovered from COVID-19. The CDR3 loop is CASSFGGAGANVLTF. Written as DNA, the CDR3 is TGCGCCAGCAGCTTTGGGGGGGCAGGGGCCAACGTCCTGACTTTC.